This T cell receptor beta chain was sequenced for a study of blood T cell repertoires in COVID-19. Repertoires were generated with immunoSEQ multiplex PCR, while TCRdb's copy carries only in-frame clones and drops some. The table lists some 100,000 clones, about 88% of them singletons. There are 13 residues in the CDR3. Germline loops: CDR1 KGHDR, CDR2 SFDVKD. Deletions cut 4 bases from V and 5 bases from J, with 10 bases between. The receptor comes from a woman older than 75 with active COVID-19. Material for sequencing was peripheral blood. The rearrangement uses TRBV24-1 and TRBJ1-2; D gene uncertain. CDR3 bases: TGTGCCACCAGTGAGAGAACCGGGTATGGCTACACCTTC. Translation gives CATSERTGYGYTF.